This TCR beta chain was identified during a study of shared clonotypes between healthy human individuals. Per germline, CDR1 LNHNV and CDR2 YYDKDF (reference sequence). CDR3 size: 16 residues. Trimming pared 1 base from V and 0 bases from J, leaving 10 bases between. Some clones are missing from TCRdb's copy, which holds only in-frame ones; the method was immunoSEQ multiplex PCR. Of roughly 2,300,000 clones in the sample, roughly 92% were seen once. V gene TRBV15 combines with J gene TRBJ1-3, with unresolved D. Sequencing was done on a sample of naive CD4+ T cells from PBMCs. Subset of the sample: CD45RA+ positively selected. This sequence originates from a man between 18 and 29 years old in good health. Some clones in this sample may be carry-over from other donors' samples. The CDR3 loop is CATSRAAMGSGNTIYF. DNA of the CDR3: TGTGCCACCAGCAGAGCGGCGATGGGCTCTGGAAACACCATATATTTT.